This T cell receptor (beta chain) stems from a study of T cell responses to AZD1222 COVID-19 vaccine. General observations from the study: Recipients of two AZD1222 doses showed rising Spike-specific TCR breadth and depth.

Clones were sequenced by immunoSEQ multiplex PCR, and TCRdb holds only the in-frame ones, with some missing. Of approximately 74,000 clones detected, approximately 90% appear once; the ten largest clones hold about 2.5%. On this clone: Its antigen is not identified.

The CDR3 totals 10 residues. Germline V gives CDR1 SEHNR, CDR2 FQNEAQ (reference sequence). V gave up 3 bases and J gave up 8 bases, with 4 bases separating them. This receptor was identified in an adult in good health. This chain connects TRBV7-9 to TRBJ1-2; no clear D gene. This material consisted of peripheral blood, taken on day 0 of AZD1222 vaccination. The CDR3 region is CASSFQGYTF. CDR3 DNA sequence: TGTGCCAGCAGCTTTCAGGGCTACACCTTC.